This entry lists 8 T cell receptor beta chains sequenced from one sample in a study of neoadjuvant anti-PD-1 for oral cavity cancer. Generated by immunoSEQ multiplex PCR, the TCRdb table keeps only in-frame clones and is missing some. The profile shows fewer than 90,000 clones, approximately 84% of them singletons. Sequencing was performed on PBMCs, taken before nivolumab (anti-PD-1) treatment. Source of these receptors: a person between 40 and 80 years old with oral cavity squamous cell carcinoma.

The chain has TRBV9 and TRBJ2-7, with D hard to call. The V gene lost 0 bases and the J gene lost 2 bases, with 12 bases spanning the gap. The CDR3 runs to 15 residues. Germline lookup yields CDR1 SGDLS and CDR2 YYNGEE. CDR3 in amino acids: CASSVGFGGPYEQYF. CDR3 DNA sequence: TGTGCCAGCAGCGTAGGCTTCGGCGGCCCCTACGAGCAGTACTTC.

J is TRBJ1-2 and V is TRBV2; D is uncertain. Germline lookup yields CDR1 SNHLY and CDR2 FYNNEI. V gave up 4 bases and J gave up 8 bases, with 11 bases separating them. This CDR3 has 12 residues. The CDR3 spells CASSGLGSGYTF. The CDR3 region has the DNA TGTGCCAGCAGTGGACTCGGTTCCGGCTACACCTTC.

This chain joins TRBV30 and TRBJ2-7; D is uncertain. V was shortened by 5 bases and J by 6 bases, with 11 bases between the two germline ends. Germline assignment: CDR1 GTSNPN and CDR2 SVGIG (reference sequence). The CDR3 runs 11 residues. The CDR3 region has the DNA TGTGCCTGGGGTGAGCAGCGCGAGCAGTACTTC. This sequence encodes CAWGEQREQYF.

The genes are TRBV30 and TRBJ2-1; D not certain. Trimming removed 5 bases at V and 4 bases at J, with 9 bases between. This CDR3 has 12 residues. From germline, CDR1 is GTSNPN and CDR2 SVGIG (reference sequence). The CDR3 region has the DNA TGTGCCTGGGGCCTAATTTACAATGAGCAGTTCTTC. It is translated as CAWGLIYNEQFF.

Concerning this clone: Compared with germline, one end of the junction differs, possibly owing to a read error. V gene TRBV7-7 combines with J gene TRBJ2-1; D unresolved. From germline, CDR1 is SSHAT and CDR2 FNYEAQ (reference sequence). The CDR3 covers 16 residues. In nucleotides, the CDR3 is TGTGCTAGCAGCTTGAGGTTGGGTGTTGCCAACAATGAGCAGTTCTTC. Amino acids: CASSLRLGVANNEQFF.

The chain uses TRBV29-1 and TRBJ1-1, with 7 bases that match TRBD1. Germline trimming cut 2 bases from V and 6 bases from J; bases unmatched to any gene: 3. Germline lookup yields CDR1 SQVTM and CDR2 ANQGSEA. The CDR3 extends over 12 amino acids. CDR3 DNA sequence: TGCAGCGTTGAACTGACAGGGTCTGAAGCTTTCTTT. This encodes CSVELTGSEAFF.

This sequence joins TRBV4-1 and TRBJ1-5; no firm D call. There are 15 residues in the CDR3. Germline V gene lookup returns CDR1 MGHRA and CDR2 YSYEKL. V lost 0 bases, J lost 2 bases, and 8 bases lay in between. This CDR3 is CASSQDPGGNQPQHF. In DNA, the CDR3 is TGCGCCAGCAGCCAAGATCCTGGGGGCAATCAGCCCCAGCATTTT.

The rearrangement joins TRBV2 to TRBJ2-3; D not resolved. Per the germline V gene, CDR1 is SNHLY and CDR2 is FYNNEI. Deletions cut 5 bases from V and 5 bases from J, with 26 bases between. The CDR3 totals 18 residues. The CDR3 loop is CASSSAGFSLERGDTQYF. Written as DNA, the CDR3 is TGTGCCAGCAGTAGCGCAGGCTTTTCTCTCGAGAGAGGAGATACGCAGTATTTT. Full variable domain (missing parts from reference TRBV2 and TRBJ2-3): EPEVTQTPSHQVTQMGQEVILRCVPISNHLYFYWYRQILGQKVEFLVSFYNNEISEKSEIFDDQFSVERPDGSNFTLKIRSTKLEDSAMYFCASSSAGFSLERGDTQYFGPGTRLTVL.